These 10 T cell receptor beta chains came from one sample sequenced in a study of identical twins (dated by TCRdb to the mid-2010s). Libraries came from 5' RACE. Sequenced on an Illumina HiSeq 2000. The raw public data were reprocessed by TCRdb itself: fastp quality trimming at Q25, MiXCR clonotype calling, in-frame beta chains only. Rows with a matching CDR3 protein are joined into one entry that keeps the most common DNA and genes. Here the sample has a few hundred thousand distinct CDR3 sequences; 9% to 10% occur a single time. Roughly 3% of the sample rests with the top ten. A further study also used this sample, focusing on yellow fever vaccine responses in identical twins.

The sample was PBMCs. Receptor source: a woman under 30 in good health.

The table lists this clonotype with many counts. The chain employs TRBV20-1 and TRBJ2-3; TRBD1 matches 9 bases. Trimming cost V 5 bases and J 2 bases; bases outside gene matches: 2. Germline CDR1 is DFQATT and CDR2 is SNEGSKA (reference sequence). This CDR3 has 13 residues. CDR3 sequence reads: CSARTGATDTQYF. CDR3 in DNA: TGCAGTGCTCGGACAGGGGCCACAGATACGCAGTATTTT.

This clonotype was seen repeatedly, ten times or more. The chain recombines TRBV12-3 or TRBV12-4 with TRBJ2-2; TRBD2 agrees at 9 bases. Trimming cost V 8 bases and J 5 bases; bases outside gene matches: 6. The CDR3 has 14 amino acids. The CDR3 spells CASGELAGTGELFF. The CDR3 nucleotides read TGTGCCAGCGGGGAGCTAGCGGGAACCGGGGAGCTGTTTTTT.

This clonotype came up a few times. The CDR3 loop reads CASSQDVGRDTGELFF. The CDR3 coding sequence is TGTGCCAGCAGCCAAGATGTAGGGAGGGACACCGGGGAGCTGTTTTTT. The gene calls are TRBV14 and TRBJ2-2, with 7 bases that match TRBD2. The length of the CDR3 is 16 residues. Trimming cost V 0 bases and J 3 bases; bases outside gene matches: 4. Germline CDR1 SGHDN, CDR2 FVKESK.

This clonotype was detected only a few times. The chain carries TRBV3-1 and TRBJ1-5, with TRBD1 as a possible D gene (5 bases). In germline, CDR1 is LGHDT, CDR2 YNNKEL (reference sequence). The CDR3 totals 16 residues. Trimming removed 0 bases from V and 2 bases from J, with 11 bases in between. The CDR3 DNA reads TGTGCCAGCAGCCAAGATATTGCACAGGGCAATCAGCCCCAGCATTTT. Translation: CASSQDIAQGNQPQHF. Looking up the rest from reference TRBV3-1 and TRBJ1-5 gives the full variable domain: DTAVSQTPKYLVTQMGNDKSIKCEQNLGHDTMYWYKQDSKKFLKIMFSYNNKELIINETVPNRFSPKSPDKAHLNLHINSLELGDSAVYFCASSQDIAQGNQPQHFGDGTRLSIL.

There are a few counts of this clonotype. The chain joins TRBV7-9 to TRBJ2-2, with D possibly called TRBD1 or TRBD2 (6 bases each). The CDR3 has 14 amino acids. Trimming removed 5 bases at V and 3 bases at J, with 10 bases between. CDR1 is SEHNR and CDR2 is FQNEAQ in the germline V gene (reference sequence). In DNA, the CDR3 is TGTGCCAGCAGCGGGGGGCCGGACACCGGGGAGCTGTTTTTT. Translating it yields CASSGGPDTGELFF.

The chain carries TRBV7-9 and TRBJ1-4, with unresolved D. CDR3 length: 16 amino acids. Germline-derived CDR1 and CDR2 are SEHNR and FQNEAQ (reference sequence). Trimming pared 5 bases from V and 0 bases from J, leaving 13 bases between. This chain's CDR3 is CASSDLGVTTNEKLFF. In DNA, the CDR3 is TGTGCCAGCAGCGACCTGGGCGTCACAACTAATGAAAAACTGTTTTTT.

Only a few counts were recorded for this clonotype. The chain joins TRBV20-1 to TRBJ2-7; 12 bases line up with TRBD2. The CDR3 is made up of 14 amino acids. The trim removed 6 bases at V and 6 bases at J, leaving 9 bases unmatched. CDR1 is DFQATT and CDR2 is SNEGSKA in the germline V gene (reference sequence). CDR3: CSAASGRAGGEQYF. In DNA form, the CDR3 reads TGCAGTGCCGCTAGCGGGAGGGCTGGTGGCGAGCAGTACTTC.

Only a few counts were recorded for this clonotype. V gene TRBV10-3 combines with J gene TRBJ2-5; 9 bases line up with TRBD1. The CDR3 extends over 14 amino acids. V was clipped by 6 bases and J by 5 bases; unmatched bases: 7. The germline V gene encodes CDR1 ENHRY and CDR2 SYGVKD. This CDR3 is CAIRRGQGQETQYF. DNA of the CDR3: TGTGCCATCAGGAGAGGACAGGGGCAGGAGACCCAGTACTTC.

V and J are TRBV20-1 and TRBJ2-1; either TRBD1 or TRBD2 may fit D (5 bases each). CDR1 is DFQATT and CDR2 is SNEGSKA in the germline V gene (reference sequence). There are 13 residues in the CDR3. With 6 bases removed from V and 7 bases from J, the gap between germline ends came to 16 bases. DNA of the CDR3: TGCAGTGCGTCCGGGGACCAAGGGAATGAGCAGTTCTTC. It encodes CSASGDQGNEQFF.

The rearrangement joins TRBV11-2 to TRBJ2-5, with TRBD2 matching 9 bases. V lost 5 bases and J lost 2; bases outside the gene matches: 9. This CDR3 comprises 16 residues. Germline CDR1 is SGHAT and CDR2 is FQNNGV. CDR3 sequence (DNA): TGTGCCAGCAGCGGAAGCGGGACTAGCAGACAAGAGACCCAGTACTTC. Amino acids: CASSGSGTSRQETQYF.